This T cell receptor beta chain appears in the sequencing data of a study of control samples from healthy donors and cancer patients. Sequenced by immunoSEQ multiplex PCR; TCRdb stores in-frame clones only, minus some. The sample comprises some 120,000 clones, 88% of which are singletons, and 2.3% rests with the top ten. In germline, CDR1 is MNHEY, CDR2 SMNVEV (reference sequence). CDR3 length: 13 amino acids. V lost 0 bases and J lost 1, with 4 bases in between. For this clone: This specimen includes other DNA sequences encoding the same CDR3.

The chain joins TRBV27 to TRBJ2-7; no definite D call. Sequencing input: blood. The origin of this receptor is a woman between 65 and 79 years old in good health. The CDR3 region is CASSLSRSYEQYF. The CDR3 nucleotides are TGTGCCAGCAGTTTATCTAGGTCCTACGAGCAGTACTTC.